The 2 T cell receptor beta chains below were found in one sample sequenced in a study of Graves' ophthalmopathy and Graves' hyperthyroidism. Scientists amplified the TCR beta CDR3 regions from RNA transcripts. Second-round multiplex PCR came after a first-round RT-PCR that employed HTBI primers. In TCRdb, the multiplex PCR reads were re-called with MiXCR into one record per CDR3 protein. Of under 350,000 distinct CDR3 sequences listed, 15% to 20% are singletons. The specimen was peripheral blood. These receptors were collected from an adult man with Graves' ophthalmopathy.

This chain uses TRBV29-1 with TRBJ1-1; TRBD1 is a possible D gene (6 bases). The germline gives CDR1 SQVTM, CDR2 ANQGSEA. This CDR3 is built from 10 residues. V lost 6 bases and J lost 7, with 9 bases in between. This CDR3 is CSVGDIEAFF. In DNA form, the CDR3 reads TGCAGCGTAGGGGACATTGAAGCTTTCTTT.

This clonotype was counted ten times or more. The rearrangement joins TRBV27 to TRBJ1-2; 8 positions agree with TRBD1. The V and J ends lost 5 bases and 6 bases, in that order; junction bases with no gene match: 14. The CDR3 runs to 16 residues. The V gene's germline CDR1 is MNHEY and CDR2 SMNVEV (reference sequence). The CDR3 loop is CASSRTGLIARNGYTF. The CDR3 nucleotides read TGTGCCAGCAGTAGGACAGGGTTGATCGCTAGGAATGGCTACACCTTC.